This entry features one T cell receptor (beta chain) sequence. Assay: immunoSEQ multiplex PCR; the TCRdb copy retains only in-frame clones and omits some. The sample lists 700,000 or so clones; 80% to 90% were seen once. The sample comes from a study of shared T cell receptors in the human thymus. The sample was also reused in another study, on human thymus T cells. Per that paper: Resections removed during corrective heart surgery provided the thymus tissue used. An apparent bias in V and J gene usage was seen in thymic and blood repertoires. Thymic TCR repertoires of unrelated people reportedly overlapped highly.

The sequence was collected from a girl in the first two years of life with a congenital heart defect. The sample taken for sequencing was thymocytes.

CDR3 in amino acids: CASSPLTGRLEQYF. The CDR3 DNA is TGTGCCAGCAGCCCTCTCACAGGACGGCTCGAGCAGTACTTC. The V call is TRBV6-5, the J call TRBJ2-7; D is perhaps TRBD1 (5 bases). The CDR3 consists of 14 residues. CDR1 is MNHEY and CDR2 is SVGAGI in the germline V gene. Trimming cost V 6 bases and J 6 bases, with 18 bases left between them.